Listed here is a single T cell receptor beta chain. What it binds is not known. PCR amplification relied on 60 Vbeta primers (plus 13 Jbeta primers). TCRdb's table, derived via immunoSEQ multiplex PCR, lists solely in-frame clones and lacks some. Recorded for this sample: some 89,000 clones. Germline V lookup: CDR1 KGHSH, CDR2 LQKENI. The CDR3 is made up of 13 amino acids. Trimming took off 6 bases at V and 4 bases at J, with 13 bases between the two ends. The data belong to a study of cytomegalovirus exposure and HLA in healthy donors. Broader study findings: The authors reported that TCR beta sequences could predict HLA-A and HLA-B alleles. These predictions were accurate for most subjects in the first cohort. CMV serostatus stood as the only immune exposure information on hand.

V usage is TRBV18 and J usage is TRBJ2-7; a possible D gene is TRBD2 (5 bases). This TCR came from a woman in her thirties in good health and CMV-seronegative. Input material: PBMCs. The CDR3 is CASSATTKYEQYF. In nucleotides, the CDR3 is TGTGCCAGCTCGGCGACTACCAAGTACGAGCAGTACTTC.